This TCR beta chain appears in the sequencing data of a study of beta chain features in type 1 diabetes. Findings and caveats of the study: Within each of all four CD4+ subsets, Type 1 diabetes patients had TCRB CDR3s that were moderately but significantly shorter. In cDNA sequencing, cells with high TCR expression could be over-represented.

Each of the CD4+ naive, central memory, regulatory and stem cell-like memory populations was sorted via CD45RO/CCR7/CD25/CD127/CD95/CD27. Each sorted fraction was over 95% pure. With 6 bases removed from V and 2 bases from J, the gap between germline ends came to 13 bases. The germline V gene has CDR1 MDHEN and CDR2 SYDVKM. This CDR3 region has 14 residues. In this sample, this clone turned up a few times. Antigen: not known. Reverse transcribing all isolated RNA meant expressed TCRB transcripts were sequenced. Measured with immunoSEQ multiplex PCR; TCRdb has only the in-frame clones, and not every one. The repertoire holds 640,000 or so clones, with about an eighth as singletons.

This clonotype originated in a man aged 18 to 35 with type 1 diabetes. V usage is TRBV28 and J usage is TRBJ1-1; D is unresolved. Sample: naive CD4+ T cells from blood. CDR3: CASRGMVRNTEAFF. The DNA of the CDR3 is TGTGCCAGCAGAGGAATGGTGAGAAACACTGAAGCTTTCTTT. Full variable domain (missing parts from reference TRBV28 and TRBJ1-1): DVKVTQSSRYLVKRTGEKVFLECVQDMDHENMFWYRQDPGLGLRLIYFSYDVKMKEKGDIPEGYSVSREKKERFSLILESASTNQTSMYLCASRGMVRNTEAFFGQGTRLTVV.